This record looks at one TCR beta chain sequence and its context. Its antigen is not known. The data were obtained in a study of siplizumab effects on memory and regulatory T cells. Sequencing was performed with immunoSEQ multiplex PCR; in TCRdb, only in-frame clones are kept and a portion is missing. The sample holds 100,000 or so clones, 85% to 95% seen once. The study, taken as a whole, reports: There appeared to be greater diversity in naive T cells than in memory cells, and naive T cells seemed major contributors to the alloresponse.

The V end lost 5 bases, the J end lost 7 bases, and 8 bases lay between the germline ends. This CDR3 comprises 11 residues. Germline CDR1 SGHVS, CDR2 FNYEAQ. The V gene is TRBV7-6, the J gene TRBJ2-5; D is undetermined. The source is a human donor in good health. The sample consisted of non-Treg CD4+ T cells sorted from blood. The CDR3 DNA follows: TGTGCCAGCAGCCGAAGCTCGACCCAGTACTTC. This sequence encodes CASSRSSTQYF.